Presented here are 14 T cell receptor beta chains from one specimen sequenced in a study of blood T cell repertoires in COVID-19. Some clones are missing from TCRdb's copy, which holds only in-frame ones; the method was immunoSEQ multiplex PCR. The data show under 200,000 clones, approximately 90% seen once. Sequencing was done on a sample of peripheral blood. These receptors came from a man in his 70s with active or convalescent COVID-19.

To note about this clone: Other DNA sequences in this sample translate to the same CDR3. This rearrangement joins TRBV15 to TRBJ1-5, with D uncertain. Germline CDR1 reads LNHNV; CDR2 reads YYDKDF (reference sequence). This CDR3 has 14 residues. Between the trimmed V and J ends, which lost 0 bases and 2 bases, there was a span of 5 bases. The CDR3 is CATSRDRGNQPQHF. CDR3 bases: TGTGCCACCAGCAGAGACCGGGGCAATCAGCCCCAGCATTTT.

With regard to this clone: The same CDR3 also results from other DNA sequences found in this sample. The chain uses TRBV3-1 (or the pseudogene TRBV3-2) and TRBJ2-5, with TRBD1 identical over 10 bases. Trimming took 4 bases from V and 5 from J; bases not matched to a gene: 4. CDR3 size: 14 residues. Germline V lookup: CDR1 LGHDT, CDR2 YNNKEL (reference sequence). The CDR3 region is CASSPTGGGETQYF. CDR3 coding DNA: TGTGCCAGCAGCCCGACAGGGGGCGGGGAGACCCAGTACTTC.

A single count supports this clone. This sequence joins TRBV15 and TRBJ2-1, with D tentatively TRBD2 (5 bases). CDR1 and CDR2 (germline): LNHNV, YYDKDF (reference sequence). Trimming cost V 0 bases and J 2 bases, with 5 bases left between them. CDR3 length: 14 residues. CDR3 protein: CATSRETTYNEQFF. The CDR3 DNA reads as TGTGCCACCAGCAGAGAGACTACCTACAATGAGCAGTTCTTC.

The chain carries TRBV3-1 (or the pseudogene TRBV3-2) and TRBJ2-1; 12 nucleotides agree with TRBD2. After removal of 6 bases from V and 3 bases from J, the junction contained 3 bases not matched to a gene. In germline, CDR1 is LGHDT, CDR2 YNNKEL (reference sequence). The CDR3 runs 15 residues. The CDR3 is CASSSTSGSYNEQFF. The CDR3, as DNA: TGTGCCAGCAGTTCGACTAGCGGGAGCTACAATGAGCAGTTCTTC.

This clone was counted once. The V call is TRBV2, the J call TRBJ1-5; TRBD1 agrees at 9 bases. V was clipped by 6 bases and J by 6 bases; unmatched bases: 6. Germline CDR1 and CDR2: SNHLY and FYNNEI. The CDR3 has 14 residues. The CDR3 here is CASSQQGAGQPQHF. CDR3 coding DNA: TGTGCCAGCAGCCAACAGGGGGCCGGTCAGCCCCAGCATTTT.

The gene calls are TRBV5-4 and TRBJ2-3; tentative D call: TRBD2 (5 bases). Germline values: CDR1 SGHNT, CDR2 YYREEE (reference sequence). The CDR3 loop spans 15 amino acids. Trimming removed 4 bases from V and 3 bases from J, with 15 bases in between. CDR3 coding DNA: TGTGCCAGCAGCCCGGGATCGGCAAGGACAGATACGCAGTATTTT. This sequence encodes CASSPGSARTDTQYF.

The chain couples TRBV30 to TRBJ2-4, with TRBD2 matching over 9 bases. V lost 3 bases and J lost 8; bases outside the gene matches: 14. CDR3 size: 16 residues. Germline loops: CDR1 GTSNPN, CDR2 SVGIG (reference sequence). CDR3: CAWRWASGAAGDIQYF. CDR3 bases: TGTGCCTGGAGGTGGGCTAGCGGGGCCGCAGGAGACATTCAGTACTTC.

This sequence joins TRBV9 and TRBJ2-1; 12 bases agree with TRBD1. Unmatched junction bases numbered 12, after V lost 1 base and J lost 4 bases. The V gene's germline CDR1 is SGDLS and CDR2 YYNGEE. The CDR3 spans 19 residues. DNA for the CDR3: TGTGCCAGCAGCGTAAGGGACAGGGGGCGCCTTTTAATATACAATGAGCAGTTCTTC. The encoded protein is CASSVRDRGRLLIYNEQFF.

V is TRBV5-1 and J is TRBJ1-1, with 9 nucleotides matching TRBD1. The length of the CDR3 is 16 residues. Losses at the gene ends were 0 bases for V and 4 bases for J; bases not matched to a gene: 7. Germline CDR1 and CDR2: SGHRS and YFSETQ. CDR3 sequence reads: CASSLGTGARGTEAFF. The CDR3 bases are TGCGCCAGCAGCTTGGGGACAGGGGCTCGGGGCACTGAAGCTTTCTTT.

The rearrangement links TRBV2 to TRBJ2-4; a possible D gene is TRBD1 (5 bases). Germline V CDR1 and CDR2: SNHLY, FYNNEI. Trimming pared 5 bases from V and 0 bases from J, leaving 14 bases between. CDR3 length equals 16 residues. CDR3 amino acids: CASSWTPTGAKNIQYF. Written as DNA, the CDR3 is TGTGCCAGCAGTTGGACACCTACCGGAGCCAAAAACATTCAGTACTTC.

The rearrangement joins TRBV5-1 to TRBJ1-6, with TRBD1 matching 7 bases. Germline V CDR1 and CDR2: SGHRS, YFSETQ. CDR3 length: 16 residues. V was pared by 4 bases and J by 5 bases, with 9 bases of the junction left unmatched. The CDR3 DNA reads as TGCGCCAGCAGCCACGCTGCGGGACAGAATAATTCACCCCTCCACTTT. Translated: CASSHAAGQNNSPLHF.

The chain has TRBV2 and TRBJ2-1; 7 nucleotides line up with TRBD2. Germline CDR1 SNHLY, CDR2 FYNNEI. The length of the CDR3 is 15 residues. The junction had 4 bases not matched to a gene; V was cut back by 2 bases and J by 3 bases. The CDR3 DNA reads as TGTGCCAGCAGTGAACGTGGACTAGGCTACAATGAGCAGTTCTTC. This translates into CASSERGLGYNEQFF.

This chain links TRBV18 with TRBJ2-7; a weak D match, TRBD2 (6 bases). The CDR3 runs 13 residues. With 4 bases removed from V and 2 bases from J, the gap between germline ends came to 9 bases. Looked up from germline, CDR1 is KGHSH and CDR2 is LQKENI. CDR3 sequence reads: CASSRAGPYEQYF. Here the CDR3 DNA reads TGTGCCAGCTCACGAGCGGGTCCCTACGAGCAGTACTTC.

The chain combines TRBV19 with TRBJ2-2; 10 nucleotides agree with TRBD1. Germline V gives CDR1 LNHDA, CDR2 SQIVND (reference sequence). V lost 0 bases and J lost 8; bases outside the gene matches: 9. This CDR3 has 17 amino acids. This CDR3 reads CASSIDRGQGSSGELFF. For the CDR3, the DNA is TGTGCCAGTAGTATAGATCGGGGACAGGGGTCATCGGGGGAGCTGTTTTTT.